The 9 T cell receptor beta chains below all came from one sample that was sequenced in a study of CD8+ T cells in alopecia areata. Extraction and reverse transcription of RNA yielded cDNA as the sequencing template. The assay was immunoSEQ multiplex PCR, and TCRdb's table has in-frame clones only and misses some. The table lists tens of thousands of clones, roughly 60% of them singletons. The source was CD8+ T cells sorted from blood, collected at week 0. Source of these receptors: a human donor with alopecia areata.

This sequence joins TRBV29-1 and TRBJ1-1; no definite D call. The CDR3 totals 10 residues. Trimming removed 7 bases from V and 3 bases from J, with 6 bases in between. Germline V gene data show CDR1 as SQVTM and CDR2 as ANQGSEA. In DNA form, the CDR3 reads TGCAGCGCGCGAGACACTGAAGCTTTCTTT. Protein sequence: CSARDTEAFF.

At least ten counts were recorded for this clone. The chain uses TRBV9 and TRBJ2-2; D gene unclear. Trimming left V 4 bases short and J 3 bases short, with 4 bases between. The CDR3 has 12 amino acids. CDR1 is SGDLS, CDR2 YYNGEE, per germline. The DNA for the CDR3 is TGTGCCAGCAGCTCACACACCGGGGAGCTGTTTTTT. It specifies CASSSHTGELFF.

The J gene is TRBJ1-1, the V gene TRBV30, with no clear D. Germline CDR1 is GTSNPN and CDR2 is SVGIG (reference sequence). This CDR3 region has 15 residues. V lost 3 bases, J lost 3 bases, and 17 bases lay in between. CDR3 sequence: CAWSVSRTRDTEAFF. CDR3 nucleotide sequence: TGTGCCTGGAGCGTTAGCCGCACGCGGGACACTGAAGCTTTCTTT.

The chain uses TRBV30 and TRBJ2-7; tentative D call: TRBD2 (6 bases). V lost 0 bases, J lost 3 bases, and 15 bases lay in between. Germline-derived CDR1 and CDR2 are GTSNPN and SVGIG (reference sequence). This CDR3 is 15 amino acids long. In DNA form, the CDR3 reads TGTGCCTGGAGTGTAAGGATAGCGGACAACTACGAGCAGTACTTC. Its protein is CAWSVRIADNYEQYF.

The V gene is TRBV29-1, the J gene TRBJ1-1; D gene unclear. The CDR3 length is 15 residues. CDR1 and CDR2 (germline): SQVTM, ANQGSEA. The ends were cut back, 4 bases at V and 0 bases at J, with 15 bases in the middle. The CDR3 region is CSVVNLAAMNTEAFF. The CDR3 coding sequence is TGCAGCGTTGTCAACTTGGCAGCAATGAACACTGAAGCTTTCTTT.

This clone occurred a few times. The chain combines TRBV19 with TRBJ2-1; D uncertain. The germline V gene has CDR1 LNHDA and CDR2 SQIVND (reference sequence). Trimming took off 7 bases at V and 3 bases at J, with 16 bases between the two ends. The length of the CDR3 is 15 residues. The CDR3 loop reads CASMGRAALYNEQFF. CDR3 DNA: TGTGCCAGTATGGGTCGAGCAGCCCTCTACAATGAGCAGTTCTTC.

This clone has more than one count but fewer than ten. The CDR3 nucleotides are TGTGCCAGCAGTTTATTAGGTCCTGGGGCCAACGTCCTGACTTTC. It yields the protein CASSLLGPGANVLTF. This chain links TRBV27 with TRBJ2-6; D is unclear. This CDR3 contains 15 residues. V was cut by 1 base and J by 2 bases, with 6 bases left in between. Germline lookup yields CDR1 MNHEY and CDR2 SMNVEV (reference sequence).

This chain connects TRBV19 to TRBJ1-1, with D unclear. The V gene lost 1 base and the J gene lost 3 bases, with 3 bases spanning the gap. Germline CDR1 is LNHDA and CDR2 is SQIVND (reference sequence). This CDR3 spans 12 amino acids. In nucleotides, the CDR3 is TGTGCCAGTAGTATAGCGGACACTGAAGCTTTCTTT. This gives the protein CASSIADTEAFF. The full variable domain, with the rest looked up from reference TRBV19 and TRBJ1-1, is DGGITQSPKYLFRKEGQNVTLSCEQNLNHDAMYWYRQDPGQGLRLIYYSQIVNDFQKGDIAEGYSVSREKKESFPLTVTSAQKNPTAFYLCASSIADTEAFFGQGTRLTVV.

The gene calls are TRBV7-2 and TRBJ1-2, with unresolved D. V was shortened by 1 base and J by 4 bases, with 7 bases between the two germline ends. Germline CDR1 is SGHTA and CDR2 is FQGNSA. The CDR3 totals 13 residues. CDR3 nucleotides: TGTGCCAGCAGCTTAGGGGCAGCCTATGGCTACACCTTC. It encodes CASSLGAAYGYTF.